Following are 18 T cell receptor beta chains from one sample sequenced in a study of cytomegalovirus exposure and HLA in healthy donors. PCR amplification relied on 60 Vbeta primers (plus 13 Jbeta primers). Measured with immunoSEQ multiplex PCR; TCRdb has only the in-frame clones, and not every one. This table holds 150,000 to 200,000 clones, 60% to 80% found once. The material sequenced was PBMCs. The receptor source for this set is a man aged 18 to 35 in good health and CMV-seropositive.

The chain combines TRBV6-5 with TRBJ1-1, with TRBD1 identical over 8 bases. This CDR3 comprises 15 residues. With 3 bases clipped from V and 5 bases from J, the junction kept 8 bases outside the gene matches. Per the germline V gene, CDR1 is MNHEY and CDR2 is SVGAGI. The chain's CDR3 is CASSYGDRRGTEAFF. CDR3 in DNA: TGTGCCAGCAGTTATGGGGACAGGAGGGGGACTGAAGCTTTCTTT.

The chain employs TRBV2 and TRBJ1-5; 9 bases match TRBD1. Germline V gene sequence: CDR1 SNHLY, CDR2 FYNNEI. V lost 5 bases to trimming and J lost 1 base; unmatched junction nucleotides: 12. The length of the CDR3 is 18 residues. The CDR3 DNA follows: TGTGCCAGCAGTCGACCGGGGGACAGGGATCTCAGCAATCAGCCCCAGCATTTT. Its protein is CASSRPGDRDLSNQPQHF. The variable domain in full, with the rest retrieved from reference TRBV2 and TRBJ1-5, is EPEVTQTPSHQVTQMGQEVILRCVPISNHLYFYWYRQILGQKVEFLVSFYNNEISEKSEIFDDQFSVERPDGSNFTLKIRSTKLEDSAMYFCASSRPGDRDLSNQPQHFGDGTRLSIL.

This clone was observed once. This chain joins TRBV2 and TRBJ1-1, with D possibly being TRBD1 (6 bases). Looked up from germline, CDR1 is SNHLY and CDR2 is FYNNEI. Trimming took 7 bases from V and 4 from J, leaving 10 bases between them. The CDR3 covers 12 residues. This chain's CDR3 is CASTLGGTEAFF. DNA for the CDR3: TGTGCCAGCACCCTAGGGGGCACTGAAGCTTTCTTT.

J is TRBJ2-5 and V is TRBV27; D possibly corresponds to TRBD1 (5 bases). Germline CDR1 and CDR2: MNHEY and SMNVEV (reference sequence). This CDR3 contains 14 residues. V lost 8 bases and J 5 bases, leaving 18 bases between the germline ends. The CDR3 spells CASSKRTGGETQYF. The CDR3 DNA follows: TGTGCCAGCTCAAAACGAACAGGCGGTGAGACCCAGTACTTC.

The V gene is TRBV11-2, the J gene TRBJ1-1, with D possibly matching TRBD1 (6 bases). This CDR3 spans 16 amino acids. The ends were cut back, 2 bases at V and 1 base at J, with 14 bases in the middle. The germline V gene has CDR1 SGHAT and CDR2 FQNNGV. The CDR3 spells CASSLRMGGGNTEAFF. The CDR3 nucleotides read TGTGCCAGCAGCTTACGGATGGGAGGGGGGAACACTGAAGCTTTCTTT.

The table lists this clone with a count of one. The chain couples TRBV9 to TRBJ1-5; 9 bases line up with TRBD1. Per the germline V gene, CDR1 is SGDLS and CDR2 is YYNGEE. V shed 6 bases, J shed 4 bases, and the junction held 5 bases outside the gene matches. CDR3 length: 14 residues. The CDR3, as DNA: TGTGCCAGCAACCGACAGGGGGATAATCAGCCCCAGCATTTT. Its translation: CASNRQGDNQPQHF.

The J gene is TRBJ1-1, the V gene TRBV18; 8 positions agree with TRBD1. CDR1 KGHSH and CDR2 LQKENI come from the germline V gene. There are 13 residues in the CDR3. V gave up 4 bases and J gave up 5 bases; unmatched junction bases: 3. The CDR3 coding sequence is TGTGCCAGCTCACGAACAGGGGGAACTGAAGCTTTCTTT. It codes for CASSRTGGTEAFF.

This clone was picked up one time. The genes are TRBV15 and TRBJ2-1, with 7 bases lining up with TRBD2. The germline CDR1 and CDR2 sequences are LNHNV and YYDKDF (reference sequence). The CDR3 has 16 amino acids. The J segment lost 5 bases and the V segment lost 3 bases, leaving 10 bases of the junction unmatched. In DNA form, the CDR3 reads TGTGCCACCAGCAGTCCCAGGGACTACGGGAACAATGAGCAGTTCTTC. Its protein product is CATSSPRDYGNNEQFF.

The chain carries TRBV4-1 and TRBJ2-7; D might be TRBD2 (6 bases). Trimming pared 4 bases from V and 1 base from J, leaving 20 bases between. The germline CDR1 and CDR2 sequences are MGHRA and YSYEKL. The CDR3 extends over 17 amino acids. The CDR3 here is CASSPGMLGGTSYEQYF. CDR3 bases: TGCGCCAGCAGCCCTGGAATGTTGGGAGGAACATCCTACGAGCAGTACTTC.

This clone was detected a few times. V usage is TRBV4-1 and J usage is TRBJ2-5; perhaps TRBD1 as D (5 bases). Gene TRBJ2-7 matches the end of the DNA better, so the J call may be wrong. The germline CDR1 and CDR2 sequences are MGHRA and YSYEKL. The CDR3 spans 16 residues. The CDR3 nucleotides read TGCGCCAGCAGCCAAGCTATCAGGGTCAGTCTCGACGAGCAGTACTTC. Translation gives CASSQAIRVSLDEQYF.

The chain has TRBV12-2 and TRBJ2-7; the table calls TRBD1, which could not be checked here. TRBV12-2 is an annotated pseudogene. The CDR3 consists of 17 residues. CDR3 bases: TGTGCAAGTCGCTTAAATTTCGCGACAGCTTATTCCTACGAGCAGTACTTC. The encoded protein is CASRLNFATAYSYEQYF.

The chain is built from TRBV5-1 and TRBJ2-7; TRBD1 agrees at 8 bases. Per the germline V gene, CDR1 is SGHRS and CDR2 is YFSETQ. After removal of 2 bases from V and 5 bases from J, the junction contained 12 bases not matched to a gene. The CDR3 length is 16 residues. As DNA, the CDR3 is TGCGCCAGCAGCTTACTCCGGGACAGGCACACCGACGAGCAGTACTTC. Translated, it gives CASSLLRDRHTDEQYF.

The rearrangement links TRBV7-9 to TRBJ1-1; weak D call: TRBD1 (5 bases). Germline V CDR1 and CDR2: SEHNR, FQNEAQ (reference sequence). This CDR3 has 14 residues. V lost 6 bases and J 8 bases, leaving 19 bases between the germline ends. CDR3 loop: CASSFRAVSTEAFF. The CDR3 DNA follows: TGTGCCAGCAGTTTCAGGGCGGTTAGTACCGAAGCTTTCTTT. Variable domain in full (rest from reference TRBV7-9 and TRBJ1-1): DTGVSQNPRHKITKRGQNVTFRCDPISEHNRLYWYRQTLGQGPEFLTYFQNEAQLEKSRLLSDRFSAERPKGSFSTLEIQRTEQGDSAMYLCASSFRAVSTEAFFGQGTRLTVV.

This clone has more than one count but fewer than ten. The chain has TRBV30 and TRBJ2-7; the match to TRBD2 covers 8 bases. V shed 2 bases, J shed 4 bases, and the junction held 7 bases outside the gene matches. Germline CDR1 is GTSNPN and CDR2 is SVGIG (reference sequence). The CDR3 loop spans 14 amino acids. Here the CDR3 DNA reads TGTGCCTGGAGTAGGGGACTAGGGAGATACGAGCAGTACTTC. Its translation: CAWSRGLGRYEQYF.

The chain couples TRBV9 to TRBJ2-2; D gene ambiguous. Per the germline V gene, CDR1 is SGDLS and CDR2 is YYNGEE. CDR3 length: 12 amino acids. Deletions cut 4 bases from V and 4 bases from J, with 5 bases between. The CDR3 spells CASSSGTGELFF. DNA for the CDR3: TGTGCCAGCAGCTCAGGCACCGGGGAGCTGTTTTTT.

The chain joins TRBV5-4 to TRBJ2-5, with D unresolved. TRBJ2-7 matches the DNA end more closely, so the J call is doubtful. Per germline, CDR1 SGHNT and CDR2 YYREEE (reference sequence). This CDR3 is 11 amino acids long. Here the CDR3 DNA reads TGTGCCAGCAGCTTGGACCACGAGCAGTACTTC. Amino acids: CASSLDHEQYF.

The gene calls are TRBV27 and TRBJ1-1, with 11 nucleotides matching TRBD1. The V segment lost 5 bases and the J segment 2 bases; nucleotides outside the gene matches: 4. The CDR3 contains 15 residues. Germline V CDR1 and CDR2: MNHEY, SMNVEV (reference sequence). The DNA of the CDR3 is TGTGCCAGCAGTACCGGGACAGGGGGAAACACTGAAGCTTTCTTT. Residues: CASSTGTGGNTEAFF.

The V gene is TRBV28, the J gene TRBJ1-5; perhaps TRBD1 as D (5 bases). The CDR3 runs 15 residues. The V gene's germline CDR1 is MDHEN and CDR2 SYDVKM. V lost 11 bases and J 0 bases, leaving 17 bases between the germline ends. The CDR3, as DNA: TGTGCCGCGGTAGGGACTGACGATAGCAATCAGCCCCAGCATTTT. This codes for CAAVGTDDSNQPQHF. Looking up the rest from reference TRBV28 and TRBJ1-5 gives the full variable domain: DVKVTQSSRYLVKRTGEKVFLECVQDMDHENMFWYRQDPGLGLRLIYFSYDVKMKEKGDIPEGYSVSREKKERFSLILESASTNQTSMYLCAAVGTDDSNQPQHFGDGTRLSIL.